A single T cell receptor (beta chain) is shown here with its context. Its target is not known. TCRdb redid the calling of the reads with MiXCR, one entry per CDR3 protein. The repertoire holds about 500,000 distinct CDR3 sequences, with about 33% as singletons. The source of the sample is a study of T cell repertoires in cytomegalovirus infection. Study in general: HLA-C-restricted CMV epitopes, recently identified, and well-studied HLA-B-restricted ones were used by the study. From public TCR beta signatures came an indication of both CMV infection and matching HLA type.

The V gene's germline CDR1 is LGHNA and CDR2 YNFKEQ. Trimming left V 4 bases short and J 2 bases short, with 12 bases between. The CDR3 contains 14 residues. This clonotype was sampled from a human donor in good health (CMV status not recorded). Some clones in this sample may be carry-over from other donors' samples. The rearrangement uses TRBV4-2 and TRBJ2-7, with D possibly TRBD2 on 6 matching bases. This specimen consisted of cultured PBMCs, obtained from culture after CMV antigen stimulation. This CDR3 reads CASSPWGGTYEQYF. CDR3 in DNA: TGTGCCAGCAGCCCCTGGGGCGGGACCTACGAGCAGTACTTC.